What follows are 9 T cell receptor beta chains derived from one specimen sequenced in a study of chemoradiotherapy in HPV16-positive cancers. Sequencing was performed with immunoSEQ multiplex PCR; in TCRdb, only in-frame clones are kept and a portion is missing. The table lists 5,500 to 8,000 clones, roughly 73% of them singletons. Sampling was carried out from a patient who underwent chemoradiotherapy. Receptors were obtained from a human donor with HPV-associated anogenital cancer.

The chain is built from TRBV7-2 and TRBJ2-1; 10 bases align to TRBD2. Germline V CDR1 and CDR2: SGHTA, FQGNSA. V gave up 4 bases and J gave up 4 bases; unmatched junction bases: 7. The CDR3 has 16 residues. In DNA, the CDR3 is TGTGCCAGCAGCTCGCAAGCGGGGGGGACTTACAATGAGCAGTTCTTC. This gives the protein CASSSQAGGTYNEQFF.

The chain links TRBV11-1 to TRBJ2-1; D might be TRBD1 or TRBD2, each matching 5 bases. Germline lookup yields CDR1 SGHAT and CDR2 FQDESV (reference sequence). V lost 2 bases and J 9 bases, leaving 11 bases between the germline ends. CDR3 size: 13 residues. In DNA, the CDR3 is TGTGCCAGCAGCTTATTTGGGGGAAGTGAGCAGTTCTTC. This translates into CASSLFGGSEQFF.

This clone was counted once. The V call is TRBV19, the J call TRBJ2-1; TRBD2 agrees at 11 bases. The CDR3 spans 16 residues. Germline V lookup: CDR1 LNHDA, CDR2 SQIVND (reference sequence). Unmatched junction bases numbered 11, after V lost 7 bases and J lost 6 bases. The chain's CDR3 is CASTLYSGGAGNEQFF. In DNA, the CDR3 is TGTGCCAGTACCCTATATAGCGGGGGGGCCGGCAATGAGCAGTTCTTC.

The chain is built from TRBV6-1 and TRBJ2-5; 12 nucleotides match TRBD2. The V and J ends lost 2 bases and 2 bases, in that order; junction bases with no gene match: 0. The CDR3 loop spans 15 amino acids. Germline CDR1 and CDR2: MNHNS and SASEGT. The CDR3 sequence is CASSELAGGQETQYF. The CDR3 nucleotides are TGTGCCAGCAGTGAACTAGCGGGGGGGCAAGAGACCCAGTACTTC.

This clone was seen just once. The chain couples TRBV6-1 to TRBJ2-7, with 9 bases identical to TRBD1. The germline gives CDR1 MNHNS, CDR2 SASEGT. This CDR3 is built from 15 residues. The ends lost 6 bases at V and 6 bases at J; junction bases unmatched: 12. This CDR3 reads CASSPRGQGQREQYF. In DNA form, the CDR3 reads TGTGCCAGCAGCCCTCGGGGACAGGGTCAACGCGAGCAGTACTTC.

This clone showed up just once. The junction and the germline gene differ at one end; a read error may be behind it. CDR3 coding DNA: TGTGCTAGCAGCGAGCGCGTCCAAGAGACCCAGTACTTC. It is translated as CASSERVQETQYF. The chain employs TRBV7-7 and TRBJ2-5; D is undetermined. Germline loops: CDR1 SSHAT, CDR2 FNYEAQ (reference sequence). CDR3 size: 13 residues.

This clone has just a few counts. This chain uses TRBV28 with TRBJ1-2; D is perhaps TRBD1 (6 bases). Between the trimmed V and J ends, which lost 5 bases and 4 bases, there was a span of 11 bases. The CDR3 covers 13 residues. Germline V gives CDR1 MDHEN, CDR2 SYDVKM. CDR3 loop: CASSLGGGYGYTF. The CDR3 DNA reads TGTGCCAGCAGTCTGGGAGGGGGCTATGGCTACACCTTC.

The chain carries TRBV2 and TRBJ2-5; TRBD1 matches 7 bases. With V trimmed by 3 bases and J by 2 bases, 3 bases remained unmatched. Looked up from germline, CDR1 is SNHLY and CDR2 is FYNNEI. This CDR3 has 14 amino acids. The CDR3 here is CASSEGRGQETQYF. DNA of the CDR3: TGTGCCAGCAGTGAGGGCAGGGGGCAAGAGACCCAGTACTTC. The whole variable domain, filled in from reference TRBV2 and TRBJ2-5, reads EPEVTQTPSHQVTQMGQEVILRCVPISNHLYFYWYRQILGQKVEFLVSFYNNEISEKSEIFDDQFSVERPDGSNFTLKIRSTKLEDSAMYFCASSEGRGQETQYFGPGTRLLVL.

This rearrangement joins TRBV7-9 to TRBJ1-5, with TRBD1 as a possible D gene (5 bases). V was pared by 4 bases and J by 5 bases, with 12 bases between. This CDR3 contains 14 residues. Per germline, CDR1 SEHNR and CDR2 FQNEAQ (reference sequence). The CDR3: CASSSGPRDQPQHF. CDR3 coding DNA: TGTGCCAGCAGCTCAGGGCCAAGGGATCAGCCCCAGCATTTT. The full variable domain, completed using reference TRBV7-9 and TRBJ1-5, is DTGVSQNPRHKITKRGQNVTFRCDPISEHNRLYWYRQTLGQGPEFLTYFQNEAQLEKSRLLSDRFSAERPKGSFSTLEIQRTEQGDSAMYLCASSSGPRDQPQHFGDGTRLSIL.